This T cell receptor beta chain derives from a study of identical twins. The CDR3 extends over 18 amino acids. In germline, CDR1 is KGHDR, CDR2 SFDVKD. V lost 4 bases and J lost 0; bases outside the gene matches: 9. This clonotype has only a few counts. Its antigen is unidentified. Study-wide points: In beta out-of-frame sequences, the excess sharing between twins was weaker. It was possible that invariant MAIT and iNKT cells partly confounded the zero-insertion analyses.

The cDNA had a unique molecular identifier and a template-switch universal primer site. TCRdb passed the 5' RACE reads through MiXCR, listing each CDR3 protein once. The data contain under 1 million distinct CDR3 sequences, over 9% of them singletons. This sample also appeared in a second study, on yellow fever vaccine responses in identical twins. This second study says: A vaccine T cell response that seemed partly convergent and partly personalized was reported in twins.

Input material: PBMCs. The V gene is TRBV24-1, the J gene TRBJ2-3, with TRBD2 identical over 10 bases. This sequence originates from a woman aged 18 to 35 in good health. In nucleotides, the CDR3 is TGTGCCACCAGTGAAGGGAGCGGTAGCGGGAGGAGCACAGATACGCAGTATTTT. Translation gives CATSEGSGSGRSTDTQYF.